These 15 T cell receptor beta chains originate from one sample sequenced in a study of blood T cells in healthy people across ages. The use of a sample-barcoded 5' primer and a J-beta primer mix characterized a second PCR of about 7 to 12 cycles. TCRdb passed the 5' RACE reads through MiXCR, listing each CDR3 protein once. The sample yields some 1.6 million distinct CDR3 sequences, about 31% seen once. The specimen was blood. The receptors were sampled from a woman aged 30 to 39 in good health.

The V gene is TRBV6-6, the J gene TRBJ2-1; 7 bases line up with TRBD1. Trimming took 7 bases from V and 5 from J; bases not matched to a gene: 5. The germline V gene has CDR1 MNHNY and CDR2 SVGAGI (reference sequence). CDR3 size: 13 residues. The CDR3 protein is CASTPGGNNEQFF. In DNA form, the CDR3 reads TGTGCCAGCACCCCAGGGGGAAACAATGAGCAGTTCTTC.

The chain carries TRBV12-3 or TRBV12-4 and TRBJ2-1, with TRBD2 matching 10 bases. There are 14 residues in the CDR3. V lost 4 bases and J lost 10; bases outside the gene matches: 7. CDR3 region: CASSSSGRAAEQFF. CDR3 sequence (DNA): TGTGCCAGCAGTTCCAGCGGGAGGGCCGCCGAGCAGTTCTTC.

This clonotype came up a few times. The chain links TRBV20-1 to TRBJ1-6; 7 bases agree with TRBD1. Germline V lookup: CDR1 DFQATT, CDR2 SNEGSKA (reference sequence). The J segment lost 9 bases and the V segment lost 6 bases, leaving 8 bases of the junction unmatched. CDR3 size: 13 residues. CDR3: CSAHRGSTSPLHF. The CDR3 DNA follows: TGCAGTGCCCACAGGGGTTCGACTTCACCCCTCCACTTT.

The CDR3 loop reads CASRSSGSVLSTDTQYF. The CDR3 bases are TGTGCCAGCAGATCTAGCGGGAGTGTCCTTAGCACAGATACGCAGTATTTT. The chain couples TRBV28 to TRBJ2-3; 10 bases match TRBD2. The CDR3 contains 17 residues. With 6 bases clipped from V and 0 bases from J, the junction kept 9 bases outside the gene matches. Germline V lookup: CDR1 MDHEN, CDR2 SYDVKM. Full variable domain (missing parts from reference TRBV28 and TRBJ2-3): DVKVTQSSRYLVKRTGEKVFLECVQDMDHENMFWYRQDPGLGLRLIYFSYDVKMKEKGDIPEGYSVSREKKERFSLILESASTNQTSMYLCASRSSGSVLSTDTQYFGPGTRLTVL.

This clonotype occurred a few times. This chain uses TRBV4-1 with TRBJ2-5; D is unclear. In germline, CDR1 is MGHRA, CDR2 YSYEKL. This CDR3 spans 12 amino acids. V was clipped by 3 bases and J by 7 bases, with 9 bases between them. CDR3 loop: CASSHTLATQYF. The CDR3 DNA sequence: TGCGCCAGCAGCCATACCCTTGCGACCCAGTACTTC.

The chain recombines TRBV12-3 or TRBV12-4 with TRBJ2-3, with unresolved D. CDR3 size: 14 residues. Trimming took off 4 bases at V and 2 bases at J, with 10 bases between the two ends. The CDR3: CASSCSVNTDTQYF. CDR3 bases: TGTGCCAGCAGTTGCAGCGTAAACACAGATACGCAGTATTTT.

The CDR3 reads CSASGLLMTSVVPYEQYF. In DNA form, the CDR3 reads TGCAGTGCTAGCGGGTTACTGATGACTAGCGTGGTTCCCTACGAGCAGTACTTC. This sequence joins TRBV20-1 and TRBJ2-7; the match to TRBD2 covers 8 bases. Germline V lookup: CDR1 DFQATT, CDR2 SNEGSKA (reference sequence). The CDR3 is 18 amino acids. With V trimmed by 3 bases and J by 2 bases, 18 bases remained unmatched.

This clonotype was counted only a few times. The V and J genes are TRBV3-1 and TRBJ2-3; D is possibly TRBD2 (5 bases). V was trimmed by 4 bases and J by 0 bases, leaving 14 bases between them. There are 16 residues in the CDR3. Per germline, CDR1 LGHDT and CDR2 YNNKEL (reference sequence). The CDR3: CASSRPGRSSTDTQYF. The CDR3 region has the DNA TGTGCCAGCAGCCGACCGGGAAGGTCTAGCACAGATACGCAGTATTTT.

Only a few counts were recorded for this clonotype. The genes are TRBV24-1 and TRBJ2-1; no clear D. In germline, CDR1 is KGHDR, CDR2 SFDVKD. The CDR3 spans 14 residues. Trimming removed 4 bases at V and 9 bases at J, with 15 bases between. CDR3 bases: TGTGCCACCAGTGAGCCTACTCAGTGGGTTGAGCAGTTCTTC. Translation gives CATSEPTQWVEQFF.

This clonotype was counted ten times or more. The chain uses TRBV3-1 and TRBJ2-7; TRBD1 might be the D (6 bases). CDR3 length: 16 amino acids. Per germline, CDR1 LGHDT and CDR2 YNNKEL (reference sequence). The V gene lost 1 base and the J gene lost 6 bases, with 19 bases spanning the gap. In nucleotides, the CDR3 is TGTGCCAGCAGCCAAGTCGCATCCGGGACACCTTCCGAGCAGTACTTC. Amino acid sequence: CASSQVASGTPSEQYF.

The chain uses TRBV27 and TRBJ2-7, with D tentatively TRBD2 (5 bases). The CDR3 consists of 16 residues. Germline V lookup: CDR1 MNHEY, CDR2 SMNVEV (reference sequence). Trimming took off 3 bases at V and 3 bases at J, with 18 bases between the two ends. The CDR3: CASSFSRLTEGYEQYF. CDR3 nucleotides: TGTGCCAGCAGTTTTAGCCGCCTTACTGAGGGCTACGAGCAGTACTTC.

This clonotype was seen more than once but under ten times. The rearrangement joins TRBV20-1 to TRBJ2-3, with D perhaps TRBD1 (6 bases). Germline loops: CDR1 DFQATT, CDR2 SNEGSKA (reference sequence). The CDR3 is 14 residues long. V was pared by 2 bases and J by 6 bases, with 15 bases between. CDR3 nucleotide sequence: TGCAGTGCTAGAATATGGGGGCTGGGTGATACGCAGTATTTT. The encoded protein is CSARIWGLGDTQYF.

The chain uses TRBV11-2 and TRBJ1-2, with D possibly being TRBD1 (5 bases). The germline V gene has CDR1 SGHAT and CDR2 FQNNGV. Trimming shortened V by 2 bases and J by 6 bases, and 13 bases separated the two germline ends. The CDR3 extends over 14 amino acids. The CDR3 sequence is CASSLIWGSDGYTF. In DNA, the CDR3 is TGTGCCAGCAGCTTAATATGGGGCAGCGATGGCTACACCTTC.

This clonotype has a handful of counts. The chain links TRBV3-1 to TRBJ2-5, with D maybe TRBD2 (5 bases). Trimming pared 4 bases from V and 10 bases from J, leaving 10 bases between. CDR3 length equals 11 residues. Germline CDR1 reads LGHDT; CDR2 reads YNNKEL (reference sequence). In nucleotides, the CDR3 is TGTGCCAGCAGCCTCGCGGGTGTCCAGTACTTC. Amino acids: CASSLAGVQYF.

This clonotype was picked up a small number of times. J is TRBJ2-3 and V is TRBV28; 12 bases fit TRBD2. Germline trimming cut 7 bases from V and 3 bases from J; bases unmatched to any gene: 2. The CDR3 covers 14 residues. CDR1 and CDR2 (germline): MDHEN, SYDVKM. In DNA, the CDR3 is TGTGCCAGCAAGACTAGCGGGAGAACAGATACGCAGTATTTT. It yields the protein CASKTSGRTDTQYF. Together with reference TRBV28 and TRBJ2-3, the CDR3 gives the full variable domain: DVKVTQSSRYLVKRTGEKVFLECVQDMDHENMFWYRQDPGLGLRLIYFSYDVKMKEKGDIPEGYSVSREKKERFSLILESASTNQTSMYLCASKTSGRTDTQYFGPGTRLTVL.